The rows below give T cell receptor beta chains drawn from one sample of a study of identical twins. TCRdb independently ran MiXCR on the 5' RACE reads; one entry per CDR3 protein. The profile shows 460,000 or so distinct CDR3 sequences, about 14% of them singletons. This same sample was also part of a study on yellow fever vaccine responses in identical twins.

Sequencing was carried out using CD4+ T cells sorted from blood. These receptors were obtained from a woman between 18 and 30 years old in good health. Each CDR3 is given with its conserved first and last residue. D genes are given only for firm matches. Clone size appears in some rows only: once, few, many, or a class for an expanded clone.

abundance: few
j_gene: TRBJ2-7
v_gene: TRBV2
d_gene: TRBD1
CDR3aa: CASSSGQGVHEQYF
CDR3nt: TGTGCCAGCAGTTCGGGACAGGGGGTCCACGAGCAGTACTTC

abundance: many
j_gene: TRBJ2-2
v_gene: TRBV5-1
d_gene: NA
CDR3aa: CASSLNGNTGELFF
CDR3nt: TGCGCCAGCAGCTTGAACGGGAACACCGGGGAGCTGTTTTTT

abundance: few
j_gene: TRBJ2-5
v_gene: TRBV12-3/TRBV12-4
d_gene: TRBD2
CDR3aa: CASSYLAGYQETQYF
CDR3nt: TGTGCCAGCAGTTATCTAGCGGGGTACCAAGAGACCCAGTACTTC

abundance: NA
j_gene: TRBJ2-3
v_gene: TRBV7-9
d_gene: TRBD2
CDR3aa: CACGGSGGSDTQYF
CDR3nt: TGTGCCTGTGGCGGGAGTGGAGGTTCAGATACGCAGTATTTT

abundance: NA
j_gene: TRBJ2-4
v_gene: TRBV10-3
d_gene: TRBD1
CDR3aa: CAISDAKQGNIQYF
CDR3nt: TGTGCCATCAGTGACGCCAAACAGGGGAACATTCAGTACTTC

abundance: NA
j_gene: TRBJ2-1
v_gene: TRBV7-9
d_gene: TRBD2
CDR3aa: CASSLAGLAEEQFF
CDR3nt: TGTGCCAGCAGCTTAGCGGGACTAGCGGAAGAGCAGTTCTTC

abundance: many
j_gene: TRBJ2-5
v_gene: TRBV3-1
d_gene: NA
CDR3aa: CASSQDLSTKETQYF
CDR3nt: TGTGCCAGCAGCCAAGACCTATCGACTAAAGAGACCCAGTACTTC

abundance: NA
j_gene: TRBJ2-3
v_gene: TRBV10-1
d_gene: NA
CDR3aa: CASSESPDGGGVTDTQYF
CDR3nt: TGCGCCAGCAGTGAGTCCCCCGACGGAGGCGGGGTCACAGATACGCAGTATTTT

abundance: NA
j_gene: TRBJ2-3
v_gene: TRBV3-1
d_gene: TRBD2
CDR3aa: CASSTFSGSVTDTQYF
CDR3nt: TGTGCCAGCAGCACATTCAGCGGGAGCGTCACAGATACGCAGTATTTT

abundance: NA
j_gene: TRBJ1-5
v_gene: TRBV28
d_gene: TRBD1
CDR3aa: CASSRGDRGGDQPQHF
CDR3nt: TGTGCCAGCAGTCGCGGGGACAGGGGAGGGGATCAGCCCCAGCATTTT

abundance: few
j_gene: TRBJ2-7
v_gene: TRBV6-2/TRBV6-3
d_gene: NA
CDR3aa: CASSNREQYF
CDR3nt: TGTGCCAGCAGTAACCGGGAGCAGTACTTC

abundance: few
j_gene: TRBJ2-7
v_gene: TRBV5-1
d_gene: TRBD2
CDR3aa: CASSYSGEGEQYF
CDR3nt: TGCGCCAGCAGTTACAGCGGGGAGGGCGAGCAGTACTTC

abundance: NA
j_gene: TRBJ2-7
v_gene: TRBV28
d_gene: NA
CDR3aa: CASSPGQFFGYEQYF
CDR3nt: TGTGCCAGCAGTCCAGGACAGTTTTTCGGGTACGAGCAGTACTTC

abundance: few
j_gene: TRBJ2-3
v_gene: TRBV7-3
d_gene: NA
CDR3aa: CASSLRPRGTDTQYF
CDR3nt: TGTGCCAGCAGCCTCCGTCCCAGGGGCACAGATACGCAGTATTTT

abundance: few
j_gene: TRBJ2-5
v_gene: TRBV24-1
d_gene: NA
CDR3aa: CATSDARQETQYF
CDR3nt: TGTGCCACCAGTGACGCTCGCCAAGAGACCCAGTACTTC

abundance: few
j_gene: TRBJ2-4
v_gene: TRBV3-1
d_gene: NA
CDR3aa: CASSLPLITGKNIQYF
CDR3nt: TGTGCCAGCAGCCTCCCCCTCATAACTGGCAAAAACATTCAGTACTTC

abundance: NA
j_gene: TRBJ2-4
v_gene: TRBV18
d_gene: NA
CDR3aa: CASSPGEWAKNIQYF
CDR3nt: TGTGCCAGCTCACCGGGGGAGTGGGCCAAAAACATTCAGTACTTC

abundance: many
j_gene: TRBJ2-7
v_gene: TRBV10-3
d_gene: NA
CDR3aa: CAIKGGNEQYF
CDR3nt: TGTGCCATCAAGGGCGGAAACGAGCAGTACTTC

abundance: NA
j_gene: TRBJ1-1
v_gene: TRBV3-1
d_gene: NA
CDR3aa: CASSQRVRSEAFF
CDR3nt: TGTGCCAGCAGCCAGAGGGTCCGATCGGAGGCTTTCTTT

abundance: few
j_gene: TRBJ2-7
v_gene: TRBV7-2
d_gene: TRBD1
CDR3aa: CASSFRDRGEQYF
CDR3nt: TGTGCCAGCAGCTTCCGGGACAGAGGCGAGCAGTACTTC

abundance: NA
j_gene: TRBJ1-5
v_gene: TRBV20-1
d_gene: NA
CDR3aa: CSARRDKRYQPQHF
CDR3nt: TGCAGTGCCCGGAGGGACAAAAGGTATCAGCCCCAGCATTTT

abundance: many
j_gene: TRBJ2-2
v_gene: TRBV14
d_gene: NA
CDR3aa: CASSDGLTGELFF
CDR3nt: TGTGCCAGCAGTGACGGACTTACCGGGGAGCTGTTTTTT

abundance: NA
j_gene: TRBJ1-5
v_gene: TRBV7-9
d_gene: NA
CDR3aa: CASSSGPGADQPQHF
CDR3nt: TGTGCCAGCAGTTCGGGACCCGGGGCCGATCAGCCCCAGCATTTT